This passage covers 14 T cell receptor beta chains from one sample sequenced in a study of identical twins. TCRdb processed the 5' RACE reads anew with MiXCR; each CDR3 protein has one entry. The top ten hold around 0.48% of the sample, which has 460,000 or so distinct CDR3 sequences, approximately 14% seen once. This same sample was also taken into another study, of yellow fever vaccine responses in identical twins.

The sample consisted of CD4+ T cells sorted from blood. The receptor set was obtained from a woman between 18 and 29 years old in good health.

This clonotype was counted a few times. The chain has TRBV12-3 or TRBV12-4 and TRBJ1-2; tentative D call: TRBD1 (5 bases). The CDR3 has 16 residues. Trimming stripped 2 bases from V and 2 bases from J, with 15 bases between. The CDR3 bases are TGTGCCAGCAGTTTAACCAGGGCCGGCTTCAACTATGGCTACACCTTC. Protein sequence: CASSLTRAGFNYGYTF.

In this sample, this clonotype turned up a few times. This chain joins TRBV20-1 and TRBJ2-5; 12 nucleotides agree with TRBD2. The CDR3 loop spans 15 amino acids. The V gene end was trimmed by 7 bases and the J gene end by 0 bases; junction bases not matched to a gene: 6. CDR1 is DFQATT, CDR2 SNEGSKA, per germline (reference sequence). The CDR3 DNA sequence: TGCAGTGGTCTAGCGGGAGGGACGTACCAAGAGACCCAGTACTTC. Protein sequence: CSGLAGGTYQETQYF.

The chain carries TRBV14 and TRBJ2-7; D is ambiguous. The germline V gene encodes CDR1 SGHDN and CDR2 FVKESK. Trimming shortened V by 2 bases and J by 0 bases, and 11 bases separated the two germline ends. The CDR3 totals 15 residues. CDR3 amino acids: CASSQSLGYSYEQYF. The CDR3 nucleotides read TGTGCCAGCAGCCAATCACTCGGCTACTCCTACGAGCAGTACTTC.

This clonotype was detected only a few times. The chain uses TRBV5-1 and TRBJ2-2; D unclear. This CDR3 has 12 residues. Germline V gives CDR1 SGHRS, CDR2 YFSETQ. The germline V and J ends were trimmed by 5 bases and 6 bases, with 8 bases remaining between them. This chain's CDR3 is CASRTPPGELFF. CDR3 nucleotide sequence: TGCGCCAGCAGGACACCCCCCGGGGAGCTGTTTTTT.

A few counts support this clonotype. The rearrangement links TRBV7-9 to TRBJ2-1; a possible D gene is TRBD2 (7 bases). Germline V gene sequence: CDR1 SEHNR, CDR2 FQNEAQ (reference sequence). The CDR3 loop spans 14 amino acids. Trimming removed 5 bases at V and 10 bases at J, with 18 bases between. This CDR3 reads CASSPKGGWREQFF. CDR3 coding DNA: TGTGCCAGCAGCCCGAAGGGGGGGTGGCGAGAGCAGTTCTTC.

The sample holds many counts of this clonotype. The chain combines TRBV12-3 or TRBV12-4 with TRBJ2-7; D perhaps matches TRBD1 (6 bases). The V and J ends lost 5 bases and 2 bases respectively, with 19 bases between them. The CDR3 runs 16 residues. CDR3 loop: CASSPTTRTVPYEQYF. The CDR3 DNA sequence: TGTGCCAGCAGTCCGACGACAAGGACAGTTCCCTACGAGCAGTACTTC.

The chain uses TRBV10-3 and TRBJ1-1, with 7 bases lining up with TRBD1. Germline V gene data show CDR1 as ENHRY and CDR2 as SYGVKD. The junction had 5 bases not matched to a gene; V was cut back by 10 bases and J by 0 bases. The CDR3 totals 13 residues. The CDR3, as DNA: TGTGCCACCCTGACAGGGATGAACACTGAAGCTTTCTTT. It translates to CATLTGMNTEAFF.

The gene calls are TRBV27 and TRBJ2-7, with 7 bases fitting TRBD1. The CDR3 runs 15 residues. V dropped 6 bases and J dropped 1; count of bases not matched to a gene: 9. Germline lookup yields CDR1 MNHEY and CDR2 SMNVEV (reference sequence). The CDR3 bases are TGTGCCAGCAGACCAAGACAGGGTTTGTCCTACGAGCAGTACTTC. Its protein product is CASRPRQGLSYEQYF.

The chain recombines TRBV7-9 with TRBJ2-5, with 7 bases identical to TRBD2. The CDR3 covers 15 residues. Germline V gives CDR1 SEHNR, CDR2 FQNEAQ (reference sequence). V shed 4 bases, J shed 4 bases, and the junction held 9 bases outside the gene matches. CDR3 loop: CASSYPGGSIETQYF. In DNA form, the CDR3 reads TGTGCCAGCAGCTACCCGGGAGGATCGATAGAGACCCAGTACTTC.

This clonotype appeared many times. CDR3 sequence: CASSYLPADLDEQFF. CDR3 sequence (DNA): TGTGCCAGCAGTTACTTGCCAGCGGATTTAGATGAGCAGTTCTTC. The rearrangement uses TRBV6-2 or TRBV6-3 and TRBJ2-1; D possibly corresponds to TRBD2 (5 bases). The germline gives CDR1 MNHEY, CDR2 SVGEGT. This CDR3 has 15 amino acids. V lost 1 base and J lost 8, with 15 bases in between.

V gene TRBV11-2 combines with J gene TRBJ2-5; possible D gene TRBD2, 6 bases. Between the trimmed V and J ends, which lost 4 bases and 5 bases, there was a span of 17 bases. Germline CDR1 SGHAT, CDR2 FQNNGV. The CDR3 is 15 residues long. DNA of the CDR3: TGTGCCAGCAGCTCAGGGACGGGCCGGGGGGAGACCCAGTACTTC. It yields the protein CASSSGTGRGETQYF.

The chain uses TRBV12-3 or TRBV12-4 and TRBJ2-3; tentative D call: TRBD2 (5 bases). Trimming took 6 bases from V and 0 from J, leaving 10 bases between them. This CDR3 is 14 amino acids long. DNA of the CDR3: TGTGCCAGCAGGTCGGGAATTAGCACAGATACGCAGTATTTT. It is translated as CASRSGISTDTQYF.

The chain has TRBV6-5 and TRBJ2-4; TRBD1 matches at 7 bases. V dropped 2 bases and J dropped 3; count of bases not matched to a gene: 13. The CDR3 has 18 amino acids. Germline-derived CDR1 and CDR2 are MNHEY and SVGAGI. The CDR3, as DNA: TGTGCCAGCAGTTACCGAAATCAACAGGGGCCGGACAAAAACATTCAGTACTTC. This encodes CASSYRNQQGPDKNIQYF.

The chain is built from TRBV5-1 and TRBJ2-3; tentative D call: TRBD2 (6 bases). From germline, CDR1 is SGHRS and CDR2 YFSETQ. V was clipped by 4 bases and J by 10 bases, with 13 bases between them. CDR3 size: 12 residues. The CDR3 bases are TGCGCCAGCAGCGTGGGACTGGCAGCGCAGTATTTT. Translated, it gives CASSVGLAAQYF.